The 15 T cell receptor beta chains listed next were all sequenced from one sample in a study of CD8 T cells in ankylosing spondylitis. TCRdb ran MiXCR on the 5' RACE reads and lists one entry per CDR3 protein. The sample holds about 130,000 distinct CDR3 sequences, approximately 10% seen once. Sequences were obtained from blood, either unsorted or a sorted T cell fraction (not recorded which). The origin of the receptors is a male donor with ankylosing spondylitis or in good health (not recorded which).

The table lists this clonotype with many counts. J is TRBJ2-4 and V is TRBV5-1, with D hard to call. Trimming removed 4 bases at V and 7 bases at J, with 18 bases between. CDR1 and CDR2 (germline): SGHRS, YFSETQ. The CDR3 loop spans 15 amino acids. DNA for the CDR3: TGCGCCAGCAGCAGAAGGGTAGGAATCGGGAACATTCAGTACTTC. Its translation is CASSRRVGIGNIQYF.

CDR3 loop: CASSQEIVTSGRAGKEQYF. CDR3 in DNA: TGTGCCAGCAGCCAAGAGATTGTGACTAGCGGGAGAGCCGGTAAGGAGCAGTACTTC. The rearrangement links TRBV3-1 to TRBJ2-7; 12 positions agree with TRBD2. Trimming took 0 bases from V and 7 from J; bases not matched to a gene: 16. The CDR3 length is 19 residues. CDR1 LGHDT and CDR2 YNNKEL come from the germline V gene (reference sequence).

This clonotype was seen many times. The chain is built from TRBV12-3 or TRBV12-4 and TRBJ1-5, with D possibly matching TRBD1 (6 bases). The CDR3 covers 14 residues. Trimming shortened V by 6 bases and J by 3 bases, and 12 bases separated the two germline ends. This chain's CDR3 is CASSNTGNNQPQHF. CDR3 coding DNA: TGTGCCAGCAGCAATACAGGGAACAATCAGCCCCAGCATTTT.

The rearrangement uses TRBV28 and TRBJ2-2; maybe TRBD2 (7 bases). Trimming shortened V by 11 bases and J by 4 bases, and 17 bases separated the two germline ends. This CDR3 has 14 residues. CDR1 and CDR2 (germline): MDHEN, SYDVKM. The CDR3 DNA sequence: TGTGCCGGGGGGCGGGGGAGTAGCACCGGGGAGCTGTTTTTT. Its protein product is CAGGRGSSTGELFF.

This clonotype was picked up many times. This chain joins TRBV20-1 and TRBJ2-2, with D possibly being TRBD1 (6 bases). V was pared by 1 base and J by 0 bases, with 9 bases between. This CDR3 region has 15 residues. Germline CDR1 DFQATT, CDR2 SNEGSKA (reference sequence). The CDR3 loop reads CSARVAGANTGELFF. DNA of the CDR3: TGCAGTGCTAGAGTTGCAGGGGCGAACACCGGGGAGCTGTTTTTT.

The J gene is TRBJ2-3, the V gene TRBV29-1, with D perhaps being TRBD1 or TRBD2 (5 bases each). Trimming removed 5 bases from V and 4 bases from J, with 13 bases in between. The CDR3 consists of 13 residues. Germline V CDR1 and CDR2: SQVTM, ANQGSEA. The CDR3, as DNA: TGCAGCGTTTGGGACGATGAAGCAGATACGCAGTATTTT. Translation gives CSVWDDEADTQYF.

In its sample, this clonotype was seen many times. The chain links TRBV20-1 to TRBJ2-1, with D uncertain. Between the trimmed V and J ends, which lost 1 base and 6 bases, there was a span of 13 bases. This CDR3 has 14 residues. The germline gives CDR1 DFQATT, CDR2 SNEGSKA (reference sequence). The CDR3 sequence is CSARAPMGSNEQFF. The DNA for the CDR3 is TGCAGTGCTAGAGCGCCAATGGGATCCAATGAGCAGTTCTTC.

This clonotype has a count of ten or more. The gene calls are TRBV20-1 and TRBJ1-6, with D possibly matching TRBD1 (6 bases). Germline-derived CDR1 and CDR2 are DFQATT and SNEGSKA (reference sequence). The V gene lost 3 bases and the J gene lost 7 bases, with 13 bases spanning the gap. This CDR3 region has 14 residues. In DNA form, the CDR3 reads TGCAGTGCTAGGCGGCCGAGGGGGAATTCACCCCTCCACTTT. Encoded protein: CSARRPRGNSPLHF.

This clonotype was picked up many times. V usage is TRBV27 and J usage is TRBJ2-7; 7 positions agree with TRBD1. With V trimmed by 6 bases and J by 2 bases, 7 bases remained unmatched. Germline-derived CDR1 and CDR2 are MNHEY and SMNVEV (reference sequence). The length of the CDR3 is 14 residues. The CDR3 coding sequence is TGTGCCAGCAGAGACCTGACAGGGACCTACGAGCAGTACTTC. Residues: CASRDLTGTYEQYF.

This clonotype has a count of ten or more. Written as DNA, the CDR3 is TGCAGTGCTAGAGATCAGGGGGAGGCCGTAGTCGACAACACTGAAGCTTTCTTT. It specifies CSARDQGEAVVDNTEAFF. This chain connects TRBV20-1 to TRBJ1-1, with TRBD1 matching over 7 bases. CDR1 and CDR2 (germline): DFQATT, SNEGSKA (reference sequence). The V segment lost 0 bases and the J segment 2 bases; nucleotides outside the gene matches: 15. CDR3 size: 18 residues.

This clonotype has ten or more counts. The V gene is TRBV12-3 or TRBV12-4, the J gene TRBJ1-6, with a possible D match to TRBD1 (6 bases). Between the trimmed V and J ends, which lost 6 bases and 7 bases, there was a span of 16 bases. The CDR3 loop spans 15 amino acids. DNA for the CDR3: TGTGCCAGCAGCGACTATGGACAGAGGAATTCACCCCTCCACTTT. Translated, it gives CASSDYGQRNSPLHF.

The gene calls are TRBV30 and TRBJ1-1, with D possibly matching TRBD1 (6 bases). Germline loops: CDR1 GTSNPN, CDR2 SVGIG (reference sequence). Trimming took 3 bases from V and 1 from J, leaving 9 bases between them. This CDR3 region has 13 residues. The CDR3 nucleotides read TGTGCCTGGAGCCCGACAGGGAACACTGAAGCTTTCTTT. This sequence encodes CAWSPTGNTEAFF.

The table lists this clonotype with a few counts. The rearrangement uses TRBV3-1 and TRBJ2-4; TRBD1 aligns across 7 bases. The CDR3 sequence is 17 residues long. In germline, CDR1 is LGHDT, CDR2 YNNKEL (reference sequence). J gave up 4 bases and V 0 bases, and 9 bases lay outside the gene matches. DNA for the CDR3: TGTGCCAGCAGCCAAGATCTGGTTAGGGGGCCGAAAAACATTCAGTACTTC. Translating it yields CASSQDLVRGPKNIQYF.

This clonotype was picked up many times. The chain carries TRBV6-5 and TRBJ2-2; 10 bases align to TRBD2. The CDR3 totals 18 residues. Germline V lookup: CDR1 MNHEY, CDR2 SVGAGI. J lost 1 base, V lost 0 bases, and 5 bases had no gene match. In nucleotides, the CDR3 is TGTGCCAGCAGTTACTCGAGGGCTAGCGGGAGGAACACCGGGGAGCTGTTTTTT. It is translated as CASSYSRASGRNTGELFF.

This clonotype showed up just a few times. The chain links TRBV2 to TRBJ2-4; D is undetermined. There are 16 residues in the CDR3. Trimming removed 6 bases at V and 6 bases at J, with 21 bases between. The germline V gene encodes CDR1 SNHLY and CDR2 FYNNEI. The CDR3 spells CASRADQLPSGNIQYF. CDR3 DNA sequence: TGTGCCAGCAGAGCAGACCAACTACCCTCAGGAAACATTCAGTACTTC. The full variable domain, with the rest looked up from reference TRBV2 and TRBJ2-4, is EPEVTQTPSHQVTQMGQEVILRCVPISNHLYFYWYRQILGQKVEFLVSFYNNEISEKSEIFDDQFSVERPDGSNFTLKIRSTKLEDSAMYFCASRADQLPSGNIQYFGAGTRLSVL.